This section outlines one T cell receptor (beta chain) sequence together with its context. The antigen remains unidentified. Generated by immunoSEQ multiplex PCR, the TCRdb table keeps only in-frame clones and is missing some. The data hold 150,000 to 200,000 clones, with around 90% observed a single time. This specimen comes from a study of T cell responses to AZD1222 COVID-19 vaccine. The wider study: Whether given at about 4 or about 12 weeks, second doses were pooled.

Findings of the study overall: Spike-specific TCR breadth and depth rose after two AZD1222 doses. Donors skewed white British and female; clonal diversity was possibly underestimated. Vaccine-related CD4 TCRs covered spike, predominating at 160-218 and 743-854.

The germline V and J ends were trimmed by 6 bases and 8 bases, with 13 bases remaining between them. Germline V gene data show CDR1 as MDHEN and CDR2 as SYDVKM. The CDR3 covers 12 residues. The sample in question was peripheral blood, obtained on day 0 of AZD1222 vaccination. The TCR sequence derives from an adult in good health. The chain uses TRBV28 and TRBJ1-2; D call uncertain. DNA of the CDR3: TGTGCCAGCAGGCGGCCGGCCTCCGGCTACACCTTC. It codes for CASRRPASGYTF.